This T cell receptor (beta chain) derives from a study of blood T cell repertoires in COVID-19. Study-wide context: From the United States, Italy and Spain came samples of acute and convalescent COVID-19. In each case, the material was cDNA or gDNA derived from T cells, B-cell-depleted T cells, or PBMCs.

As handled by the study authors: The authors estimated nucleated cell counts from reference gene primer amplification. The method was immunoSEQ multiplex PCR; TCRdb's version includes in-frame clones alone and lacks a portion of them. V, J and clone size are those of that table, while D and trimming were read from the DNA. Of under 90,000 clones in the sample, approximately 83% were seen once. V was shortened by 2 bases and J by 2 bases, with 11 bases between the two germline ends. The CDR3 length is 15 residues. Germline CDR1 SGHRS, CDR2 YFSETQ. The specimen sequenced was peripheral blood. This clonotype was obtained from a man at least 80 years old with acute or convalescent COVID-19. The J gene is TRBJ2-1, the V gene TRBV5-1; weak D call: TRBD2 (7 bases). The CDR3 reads CASSFDGGPYNEQFF. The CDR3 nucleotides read TGCGCCAGCAGCTTTGACGGGGGGCCCTACAATGAGCAGTTCTTC.